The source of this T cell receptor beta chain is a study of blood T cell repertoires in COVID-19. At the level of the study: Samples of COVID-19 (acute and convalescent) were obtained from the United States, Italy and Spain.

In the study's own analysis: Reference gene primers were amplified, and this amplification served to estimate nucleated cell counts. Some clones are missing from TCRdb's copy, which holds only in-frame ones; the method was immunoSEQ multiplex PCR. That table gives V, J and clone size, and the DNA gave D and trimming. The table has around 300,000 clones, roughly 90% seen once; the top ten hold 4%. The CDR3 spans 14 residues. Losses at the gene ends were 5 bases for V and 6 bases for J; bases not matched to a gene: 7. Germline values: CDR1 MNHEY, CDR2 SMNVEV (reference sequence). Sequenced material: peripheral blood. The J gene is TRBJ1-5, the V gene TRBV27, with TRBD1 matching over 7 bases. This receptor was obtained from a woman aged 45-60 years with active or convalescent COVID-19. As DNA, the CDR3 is TGTGCCAGCAGTAGAGCGACAGGGACTCAGCCCCAGCATTTT. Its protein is CASSRATGTQPQHF.